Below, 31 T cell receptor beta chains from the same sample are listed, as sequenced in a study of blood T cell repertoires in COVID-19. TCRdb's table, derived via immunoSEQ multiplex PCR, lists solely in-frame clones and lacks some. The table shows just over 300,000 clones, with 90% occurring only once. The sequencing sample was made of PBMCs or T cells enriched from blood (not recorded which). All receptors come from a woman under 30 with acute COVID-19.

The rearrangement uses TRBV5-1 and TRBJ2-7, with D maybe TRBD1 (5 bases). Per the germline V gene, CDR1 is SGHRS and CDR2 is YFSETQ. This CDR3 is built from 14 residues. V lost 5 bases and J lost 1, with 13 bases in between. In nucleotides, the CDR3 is TGCGCCAGCAGGCAGGGTCCACCTTCCTACGAGCAGTACTTC. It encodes CASRQGPPSYEQYF.

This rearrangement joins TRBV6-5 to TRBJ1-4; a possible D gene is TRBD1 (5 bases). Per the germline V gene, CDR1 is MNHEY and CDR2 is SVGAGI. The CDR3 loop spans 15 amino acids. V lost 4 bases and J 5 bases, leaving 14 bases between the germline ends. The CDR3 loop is CASSSGDSGNEKLFF. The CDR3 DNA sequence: TGTGCCAGCAGTTCCGGAGACAGTGGGAATGAAAAACTGTTTTTT.

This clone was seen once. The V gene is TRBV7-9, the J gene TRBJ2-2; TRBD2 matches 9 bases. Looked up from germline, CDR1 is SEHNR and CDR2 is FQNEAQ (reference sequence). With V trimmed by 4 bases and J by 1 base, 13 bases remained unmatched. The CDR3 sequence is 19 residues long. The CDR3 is CASSSQTSGGTKNTGELFF. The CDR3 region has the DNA TGTGCCAGCAGCTCCCAGACTAGCGGAGGGACAAAGAACACCGGGGAGCTGTTTTTT.

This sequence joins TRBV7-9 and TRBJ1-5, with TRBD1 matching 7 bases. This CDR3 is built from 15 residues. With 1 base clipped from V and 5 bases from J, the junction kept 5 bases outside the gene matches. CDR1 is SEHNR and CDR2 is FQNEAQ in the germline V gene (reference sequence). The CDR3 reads CASSLGDRDYQPQHF. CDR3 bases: TGTGCCAGCAGCTTAGGTGACAGGGATTATCAGCCCCAGCATTTT.

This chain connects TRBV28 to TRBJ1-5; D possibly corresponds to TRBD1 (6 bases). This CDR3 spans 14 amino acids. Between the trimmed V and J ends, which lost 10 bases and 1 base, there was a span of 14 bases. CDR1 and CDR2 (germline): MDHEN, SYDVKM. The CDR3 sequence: CATERDISNQPQHF. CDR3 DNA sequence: TGTGCCACCGAGAGGGACATAAGCAATCAGCCCCAGCATTTT.

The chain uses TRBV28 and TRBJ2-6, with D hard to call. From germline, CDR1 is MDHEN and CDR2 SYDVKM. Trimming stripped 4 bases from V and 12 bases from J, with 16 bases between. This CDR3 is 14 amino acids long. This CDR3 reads CASSSLLPVLVLTF. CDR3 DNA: TGTGCCAGCAGTTCCCTTCTACCCGTCCTCGTCCTGACTTTC.

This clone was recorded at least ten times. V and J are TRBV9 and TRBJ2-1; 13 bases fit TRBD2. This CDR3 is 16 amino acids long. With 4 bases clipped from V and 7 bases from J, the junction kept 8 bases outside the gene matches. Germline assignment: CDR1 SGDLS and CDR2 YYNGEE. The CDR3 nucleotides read TGTGCCAGCAGCCCCCGGACTAGCGGGAGCAGAAATGAGCAGTTCTTC. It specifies CASSPRTSGSRNEQFF.

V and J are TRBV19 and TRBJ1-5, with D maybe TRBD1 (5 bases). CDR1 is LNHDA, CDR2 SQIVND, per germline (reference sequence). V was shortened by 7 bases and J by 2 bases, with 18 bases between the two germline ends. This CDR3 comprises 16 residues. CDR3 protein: CASNGGSLMGNQPQHF. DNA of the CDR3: TGTGCCAGTAATGGGGGGTCCCTTATGGGCAATCAGCCCCAGCATTTT.

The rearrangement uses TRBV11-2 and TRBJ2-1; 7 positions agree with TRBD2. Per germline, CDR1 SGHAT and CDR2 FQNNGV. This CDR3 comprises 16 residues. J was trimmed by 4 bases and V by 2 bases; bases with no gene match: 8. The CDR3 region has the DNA TGTGCCAGCAGCTTAAGGAGACCGGGGGGATACAATGAGCAGTTCTTC. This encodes CASSLRRPGGYNEQFF.

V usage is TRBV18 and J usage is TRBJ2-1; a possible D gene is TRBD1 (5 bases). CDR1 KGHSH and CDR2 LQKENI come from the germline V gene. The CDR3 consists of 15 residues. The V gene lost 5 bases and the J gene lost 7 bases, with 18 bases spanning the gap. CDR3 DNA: TGTGCCAGCTCAGGGAAGGGCGACAGTTTAAATGAGCAGTTCTTC. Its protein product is CASSGKGDSLNEQFF.

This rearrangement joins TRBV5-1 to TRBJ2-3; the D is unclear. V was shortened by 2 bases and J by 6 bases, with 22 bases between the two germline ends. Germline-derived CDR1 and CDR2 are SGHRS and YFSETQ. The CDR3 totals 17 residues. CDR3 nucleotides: TGCGCCAGCAGCTTCCGGTTGAGGTCCTCCCAAAGGGATACGCAGTATTTT. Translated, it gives CASSFRLRSSQRDTQYF.

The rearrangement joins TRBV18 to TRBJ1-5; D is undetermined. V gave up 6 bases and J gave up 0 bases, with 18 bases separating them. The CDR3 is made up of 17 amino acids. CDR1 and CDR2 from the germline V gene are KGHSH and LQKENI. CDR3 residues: CASSKTGVSASNQPQHF. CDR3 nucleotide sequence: TGTGCCAGCTCCAAGACCGGGGTCTCAGCTAGCAATCAGCCCCAGCATTTT.

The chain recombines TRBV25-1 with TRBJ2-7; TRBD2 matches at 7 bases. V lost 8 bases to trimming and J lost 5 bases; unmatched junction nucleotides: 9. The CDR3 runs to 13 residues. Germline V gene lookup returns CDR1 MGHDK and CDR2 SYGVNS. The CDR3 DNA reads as TGTGCCAGCGCCCTGGGAGGGTCCCACGAGCAGTACTTC. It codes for CASALGGSHEQYF.

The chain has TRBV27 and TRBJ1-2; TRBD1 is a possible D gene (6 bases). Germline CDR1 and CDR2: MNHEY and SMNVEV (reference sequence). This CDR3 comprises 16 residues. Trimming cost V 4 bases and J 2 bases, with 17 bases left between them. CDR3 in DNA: TGTGCCAGCAGTTATTCGGTGGGGGCAGAGAACTATGGCTACACCTTC. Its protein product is CASSYSVGAENYGYTF.

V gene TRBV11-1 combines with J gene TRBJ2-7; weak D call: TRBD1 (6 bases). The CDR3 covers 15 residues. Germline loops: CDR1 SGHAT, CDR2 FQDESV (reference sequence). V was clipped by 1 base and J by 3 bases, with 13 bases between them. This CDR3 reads CASSLGEQGRYEQYF. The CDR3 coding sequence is TGTGCCAGCAGCTTAGGGGAACAGGGTCGCTACGAGCAGTACTTC.

The chain's CDR3 is CASSEQGISGNTIYF. DNA of the CDR3: TGTGCCAGCAGTGAACAGGGGATCTCTGGAAACACCATATATTTT. The J gene is TRBJ1-3, the V gene TRBV2; D is perhaps TRBD1 (6 bases). The V end lost 2 bases, the J end lost 0 bases, and 8 bases lay between the germline ends. This CDR3 is 15 amino acids long. CDR1 is SNHLY and CDR2 is FYNNEI in the germline V gene.

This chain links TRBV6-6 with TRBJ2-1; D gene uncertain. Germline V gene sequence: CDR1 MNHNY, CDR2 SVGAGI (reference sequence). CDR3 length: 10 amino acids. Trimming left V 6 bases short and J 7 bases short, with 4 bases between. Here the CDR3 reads CASSLNEQFF. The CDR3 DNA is TGTGCCAGCAGCCTGAATGAGCAGTTCTTC.

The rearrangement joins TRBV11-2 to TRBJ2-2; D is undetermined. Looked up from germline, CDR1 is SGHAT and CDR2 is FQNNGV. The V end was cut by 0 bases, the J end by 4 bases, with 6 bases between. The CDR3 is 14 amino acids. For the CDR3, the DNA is TGTGCCAGCAGCTTAGAGCGTGCCACCGGGGAGCTGTTTTTT. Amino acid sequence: CASSLERATGELFF.

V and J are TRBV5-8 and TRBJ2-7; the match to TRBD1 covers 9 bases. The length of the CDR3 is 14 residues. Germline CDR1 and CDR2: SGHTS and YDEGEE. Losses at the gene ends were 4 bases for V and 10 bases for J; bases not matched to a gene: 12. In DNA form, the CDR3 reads TGTGCCAGCAGCCCCCGGGACAGGGTGTTGGACCAGTACTTC. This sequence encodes CASSPRDRVLDQYF.

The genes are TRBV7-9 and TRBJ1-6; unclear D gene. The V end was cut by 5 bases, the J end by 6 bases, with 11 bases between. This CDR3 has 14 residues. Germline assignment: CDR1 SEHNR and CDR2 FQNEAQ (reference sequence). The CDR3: CASSLGSPNSPLHF. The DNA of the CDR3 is TGTGCCAGCAGCCTAGGGAGCCCTAATTCACCCCTCCACTTT.

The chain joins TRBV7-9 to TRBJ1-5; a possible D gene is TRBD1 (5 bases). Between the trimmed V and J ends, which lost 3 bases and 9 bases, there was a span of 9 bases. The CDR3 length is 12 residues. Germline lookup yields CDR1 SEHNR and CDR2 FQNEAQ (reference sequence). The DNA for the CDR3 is TGTGCCAGCAGCTTGGAGGGACCGCCCCAGCATTTT. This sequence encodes CASSLEGPPQHF.

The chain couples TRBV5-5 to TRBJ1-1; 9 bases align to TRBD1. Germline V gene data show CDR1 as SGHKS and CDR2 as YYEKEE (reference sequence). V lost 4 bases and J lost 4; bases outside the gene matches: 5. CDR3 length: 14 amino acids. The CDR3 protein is CASSVGQGSTEAFF. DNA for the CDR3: TGTGCCAGCAGCGTGGGACAGGGCTCCACTGAAGCTTTCTTT.

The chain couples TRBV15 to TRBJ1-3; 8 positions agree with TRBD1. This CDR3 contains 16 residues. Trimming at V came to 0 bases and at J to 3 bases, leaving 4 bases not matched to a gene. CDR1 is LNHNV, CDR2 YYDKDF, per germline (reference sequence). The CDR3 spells CATSRDQGAGGNTIYF. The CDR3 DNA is TGTGCCACCAGCAGAGATCAGGGGGCAGGTGGAAACACCATATATTTT.

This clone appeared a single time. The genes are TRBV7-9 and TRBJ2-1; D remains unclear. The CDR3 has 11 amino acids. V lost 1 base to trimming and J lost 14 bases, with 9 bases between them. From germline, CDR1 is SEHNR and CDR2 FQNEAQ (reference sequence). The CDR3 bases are TGTGCCAGCAGCTTAGGTCACAATAAGTTCTTC. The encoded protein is CASSLGHNKFF.

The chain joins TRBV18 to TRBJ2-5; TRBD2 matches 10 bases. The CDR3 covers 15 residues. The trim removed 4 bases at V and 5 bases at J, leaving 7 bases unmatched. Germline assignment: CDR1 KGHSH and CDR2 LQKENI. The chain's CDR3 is CASSRGLAEAETQYF. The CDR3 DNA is TGTGCCAGCTCACGCGGACTAGCGGAAGCGGAGACCCAGTACTTC.

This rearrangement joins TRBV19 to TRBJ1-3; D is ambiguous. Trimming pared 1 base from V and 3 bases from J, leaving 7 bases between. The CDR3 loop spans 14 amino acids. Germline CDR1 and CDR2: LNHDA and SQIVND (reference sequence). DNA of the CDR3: TGTGCCAGTAGTATAGGGAGAGTTGGAAACACCATATATTTT. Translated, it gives CASSIGRVGNTIYF.

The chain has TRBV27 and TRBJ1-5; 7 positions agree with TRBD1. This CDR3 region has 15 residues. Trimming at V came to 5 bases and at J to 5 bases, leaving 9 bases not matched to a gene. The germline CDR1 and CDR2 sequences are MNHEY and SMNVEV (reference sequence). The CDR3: CASSPLEGADQPQHF. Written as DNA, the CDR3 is TGTGCCAGCAGTCCCCTTGAGGGGGCGGATCAGCCCCAGCATTTT.

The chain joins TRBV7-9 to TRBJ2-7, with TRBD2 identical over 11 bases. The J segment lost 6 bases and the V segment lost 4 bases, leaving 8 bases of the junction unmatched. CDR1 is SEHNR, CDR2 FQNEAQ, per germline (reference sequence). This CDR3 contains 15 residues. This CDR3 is CASSSLAGGVGEQYF. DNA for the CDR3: TGTGCCAGCAGCTCTTTAGCGGGAGGGGTCGGCGAGCAGTACTTC.

The CDR3 region is CASSPTTGELLYQPQHF. In DNA, the CDR3 is TGTGCCAGCAGTCCGACTACAGGGGAACTTTTGTATCAGCCCCAGCATTTT. The chain links TRBV28 to TRBJ1-5; 7 bases are a match to TRBD1. Germline values: CDR1 MDHEN, CDR2 SYDVKM. The CDR3 spans 17 residues. The trim removed 5 bases at V and 5 bases at J, leaving 15 bases unmatched.

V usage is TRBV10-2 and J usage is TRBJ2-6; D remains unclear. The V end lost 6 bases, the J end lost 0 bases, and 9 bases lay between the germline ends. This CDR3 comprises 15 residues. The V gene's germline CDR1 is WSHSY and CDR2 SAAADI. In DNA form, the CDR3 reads TGCGCCAGCAGCGATACCGGCTCTGGGGCCAACGTCCTGACTTTC. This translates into CASSDTGSGANVLTF.

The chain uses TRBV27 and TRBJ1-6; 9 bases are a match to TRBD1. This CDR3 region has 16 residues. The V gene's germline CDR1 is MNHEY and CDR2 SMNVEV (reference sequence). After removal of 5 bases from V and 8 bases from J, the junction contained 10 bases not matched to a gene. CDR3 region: CASSVTGGYPDSPLHF. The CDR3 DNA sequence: TGTGCCAGCAGTGTTACAGGGGGCTATCCGGATTCACCCCTCCACTTT.